Listed below are T cell receptor beta chains from one sample, sequenced in a study of patients and donors after allogeneic stem cell transplantation. TCRdb passed the RT-PCR reads through MiXCR, listing each CDR3 protein once. The table includes approximately 200,000 distinct CDR3 sequences, roughly 38% detected once. The sequencing sample was made of blood, either unsorted or a sorted T cell fraction (not recorded which). The receptors were sampled from a human donor who was either an allogeneic HSCT recipient or a stem cell or donor lymphocyte infusion donor (not recorded which). It is not recorded whose cells these are; they may come from a transplant donor. Each CDR3 is given with its conserved first and last residue. Each record gives: CDR3 length, J gene, clone size, V gene, D gene, CDR3 protein, CDR3 DNA. D genes are given only for firm matches. Only part of the rows carry a size: once, few, many, or a class if the clone is expanded.

len: 14; j_gene: TRBJ2-7; abundance: once; v_gene: TRBV9; d_gene: -; CDR3aa: CASSVQQGFDEQYF; CDR3nt: TGTGCCAGCAGCGTACAACAGGGTTTTGACGAGCAGTACTTC
len: 15; j_gene: TRBJ1-2; abundance: -; v_gene: TRBV3-1; d_gene: TRBD1; CDR3aa: CASSQDWGQGYGYTF; CDR3nt: TGTGCCAGCAGCCAAGATTGGGGACAGGGCTACGGCTACACCTTC
len: 14; j_gene: TRBJ2-1; abundance: -; v_gene: TRBV3-1; d_gene: TRBD1; CDR3aa: CASSPDRDRGEQFF; CDR3nt: TGTGCCAGCAGCCCGGACAGGGATCGGGGTGAGCAGTTCTTC
len: 14; j_gene: TRBJ2-5; abundance: -; v_gene: TRBV12-3/TRBV12-4; d_gene: -; CDR3aa: CASSFFGSKETQYF; CDR3nt: TGTGCCAGCAGTTTCTTTGGCAGTAAAGAGACCCAGTACTTC
len: 14; j_gene: TRBJ2-7; abundance: -; v_gene: TRBV5-8; d_gene: TRBD1; CDR3aa: CASSFWTGAYEQYF; CDR3nt: TGTGCCAGCAGCTTTTGGACAGGGGCCTACGAGCAGTACTTC
len: 15; j_gene: TRBJ1-1; abundance: -; v_gene: TRBV6-1; d_gene: -; CDR3aa: CASSVRAAANTEAFF; CDR3nt: TGTGCCAGCAGTGTAAGGGCGGCAGCGAACACTGAAGCTTTCTTT
len: 11; j_gene: TRBJ2-5; abundance: -; v_gene: TRBV5-6; d_gene: -; CDR3aa: CASSLFETQYF; CDR3nt: TGTGCCAGCAGCTTATTTGAGACCCAGTACTTC
len: 14; j_gene: TRBJ2-7; abundance: -; v_gene: TRBV29-1; d_gene: -; CDR3aa: CSVSSGPAIYEQYF; CDR3nt: TGCAGCGTTAGCTCGGGGCCGGCAATATACGAGCAGTACTTC
len: 13; j_gene: TRBJ1-2; abundance: -; v_gene: TRBV28; d_gene: -; CDR3aa: CASSRGGPYGYTF; CDR3nt: TGTGCCAGCAGTCGGGGGGGGCCCTATGGCTACACCTTC
len: 16; j_gene: TRBJ1-1; abundance: few; v_gene: TRBV7-9; d_gene: -; CDR3aa: CASSPTGRRANTEAFF; CDR3nt: TGTGCCAGCAGCCCCACAGGGAGAAGGGCTAACACTGAAGCTTTCTTT
len: 15; j_gene: TRBJ1-5; abundance: -; v_gene: TRBV5-1; d_gene: -; CDR3aa: CASSLDWGQDQPQHF; CDR3nt: TGCGCCAGCAGCTTGGATTGGGGGCAAGATCAGCCCCAGCATTTT
len: 17; j_gene: TRBJ1-5; abundance: few; v_gene: TRBV3-1; d_gene: TRBD1; CDR3aa: CASSSSPGQGADQPQHF; CDR3nt: TGTGCCAGCAGCTCATCTCCGGGACAGGGGGCCGATCAGCCCCAGCATTTT
len: 12; j_gene: TRBJ1-2; abundance: -; v_gene: TRBV2; d_gene: TRBD1; CDR3aa: CASRQGAPGYTF; CDR3nt: TGTGCCAGCAGACAGGGGGCCCCTGGCTACACCTTC
len: 13; j_gene: TRBJ1-5; abundance: -; v_gene: TRBV2; d_gene: -; CDR3aa: CASSDLRNQPQHF; CDR3nt: TGTGCCAGCAGTGATCTCCGCAATCAGCCCCAGCATTTT
len: 13; j_gene: TRBJ1-5; abundance: -; v_gene: TRBV29-1; d_gene: -; CDR3aa: CSVEVGNGQPQHF; CDR3nt: TGCAGCGTTGAAGTAGGTAATGGTCAGCCCCAGCATTTT
len: 17; j_gene: TRBJ1-3; abundance: -; v_gene: TRBV5-8; d_gene: TRBD1; CDR3aa: CASSLNGQGISGNTIYF; CDR3nt: TGTGCCAGCAGCTTGAATGGACAGGGGATCTCTGGAAACACCATATATTTT
len: 15; j_gene: TRBJ1-4; abundance: -; v_gene: TRBV15; d_gene: -; CDR3aa: CATSSHGTVGEKLFF; CDR3nt: TGTGCCACCAGCAGTCACGGGACTGTCGGCGAAAAACTGTTTTTT
len: 12; j_gene: TRBJ1-1; abundance: few; v_gene: TRBV30; d_gene: -; CDR3aa: CAWGGLSKKAFF; CDR3nt: TGTGCCTGGGGAGGACTCTCGAAAAAAGCTTTCTTT
len: 14; j_gene: TRBJ1-1; abundance: few; v_gene: TRBV6-2/TRBV6-3; d_gene: -; CDR3aa: CASSYGLGSTEAFF; CDR3nt: TGTGCCAGCAGTTACGGATTGGGTAGCACTGAAGCTTTCTTT
len: 10; j_gene: TRBJ2-5; abundance: -; v_gene: TRBV6-5; d_gene: -; CDR3aa: CASGRETQYF; CDR3nt: TGTGCCAGCGGACGAGAGACCCAGTACTTC
len: 14; j_gene: TRBJ2-1; abundance: -; v_gene: TRBV15; d_gene: -; CDR3aa: CATSRVRVDNEQFF; CDR3nt: TGTGCCACCAGCAGAGTGAGGGTCGACAATGAGCAGTTCTTC
len: 12; j_gene: TRBJ1-2; abundance: few; v_gene: TRBV10-3; d_gene: -; CDR3aa: CAISPSNYGYTF; CDR3nt: TGTGCCATCAGCCCATCTAACTATGGCTACACCTTC
len: 15; j_gene: TRBJ1-5; abundance: -; v_gene: TRBV12-3/TRBV12-4; d_gene: -; CDR3aa: CASSSDPGLYQPQHF; CDR3nt: TGTGCCAGCAGTTCGGACCCGGGTCTTTATCAGCCCCAGCATTTT
len: 15; j_gene: TRBJ1-1; abundance: few; v_gene: TRBV10-3; d_gene: -; CDR3aa: CAISDLLNMNTEAFF; CDR3nt: TGTGCCATCAGTGACCTCTTAAACATGAACACTGAAGCTTTCTTT
len: 17; j_gene: TRBJ2-2; abundance: many; v_gene: TRBV5-1; d_gene: -; CDR3aa: CASSLARGASNTGELFF; CDR3nt: TGCGCCAGCAGCTTGGCCCGTGGGGCTTCGAACACCGGGGAGCTGTTTTTT
len: 13; j_gene: TRBJ2-2; abundance: -; v_gene: TRBV7-9; d_gene: -; CDR3aa: CASARGNTGELFF; CDR3nt: TGTGCCAGCGCCAGGGGTAACACCGGGGAGCTGTTTTTT
len: 13; j_gene: TRBJ1-1; abundance: -; v_gene: TRBV7-8; d_gene: -; CDR3aa: CASSLVRGSYAFF; CDR3nt: TGTGCCAGCAGCTTAGTTCGGGGGAGCTATGCTTTCTTT
len: 18; j_gene: TRBJ2-5; abundance: -; v_gene: TRBV3-1; d_gene: TRBD2; CDR3aa: CASSRHRAGGLYQETQYF; CDR3nt: TGTGCCAGCAGCCGCCATAGGGCGGGGGGTTTGTACCAAGAGACCCAGTACTTC
len: 15; j_gene: TRBJ1-2; abundance: -; v_gene: TRBV6-2/TRBV6-3; d_gene: -; CDR3aa: CASSPATGSNYGYTF; CDR3nt: TGTGCCAGCAGTCCAGCGACAGGATCTAACTATGGCTACACCTTC
len: 15; j_gene: TRBJ2-4; abundance: -; v_gene: TRBV10-3; d_gene: TRBD2; CDR3aa: CASTPTGTRLGIQYF; CDR3nt: TGTGCCAGCACTCCAACGGGGACTAGATTGGGCATTCAGTACTTC
len: 13; j_gene: TRBJ2-7; abundance: -; v_gene: TRBV10-3; d_gene: TRBD1; CDR3aa: CAIKGAFSYEQYF; CDR3nt: TGTGCCATCAAGGGGGCTTTCTCCTACGAGCAGTACTTC
len: 14; j_gene: TRBJ1-2; abundance: -; v_gene: TRBV5-1; d_gene: TRBD1; CDR3aa: CASSATTGDTGYTF; CDR3nt: TGCGCCAGCAGCGCAACGACAGGGGATACGGGCTACACCTTC
len: 15; j_gene: TRBJ1-4; abundance: -; v_gene: TRBV4-2; d_gene: TRBD1; CDR3aa: CASSQEAGGNEKLFF; CDR3nt: TGTGCCAGCAGCCAAGAGGCAGGGGGAAATGAAAAACTGTTTTTT
len: 13; j_gene: TRBJ2-2; abundance: -; v_gene: TRBV20-1; d_gene: TRBD2; CDR3aa: CSARGGNTGELFF; CDR3nt: TGCAGTGCTCGGGGGGGCAACACCGGGGAGCTGTTTTTT
len: 17; j_gene: TRBJ2-6; abundance: -; v_gene: TRBV5-1; d_gene: -; CDR3aa: CASNVGHLSSGANVLTF; CDR3nt: TGCGCCAGCAACGTGGGACACCTAAGCTCTGGGGCCAACGTCCTGACTTTC
len: 15; j_gene: TRBJ2-3; abundance: -; v_gene: TRBV6-2/TRBV6-3; d_gene: -; CDR3aa: CASSTGQRSTDTQYF; CDR3nt: TGTGCCAGCAGTACCGGACAGCGTAGCACAGATACGCAGTATTTT
len: 13; j_gene: TRBJ1-1; abundance: -; v_gene: TRBV29-1; d_gene: -; CDR3aa: CSVEGDGDTEAFF; CDR3nt: TGCAGCGTTGAGGGGGATGGAGACACTGAAGCTTTCTTT
len: 15; j_gene: TRBJ1-3; abundance: -; v_gene: TRBV5-1; d_gene: TRBD1; CDR3aa: CASSKTGDSGNTIYF; CDR3nt: TGCGCCAGCAGCAAGACAGGGGACTCTGGAAACACCATATATTTT
len: 13; j_gene: TRBJ2-3; abundance: few; v_gene: TRBV20-1; d_gene: -; CDR3aa: CSAGLPGADTQYF; CDR3nt: TGCAGTGCTGGACTACCCGGGGCAGATACGCAGTATTTT
len: 12; j_gene: TRBJ2-1; abundance: -; v_gene: TRBV29-1; d_gene: TRBD1; CDR3aa: CSVEGTGFKQFF; CDR3nt: TGCAGCGTTGAGGGGACAGGCTTTAAGCAGTTCTTC
len: 14; j_gene: TRBJ1-2; abundance: -; v_gene: TRBV12-3/TRBV12-4; d_gene: -; CDR3aa: CASSLGSEDYGYTF; CDR3nt: TGTGCCAGCAGTTTAGGGTCAGAAGACTATGGCTACACCTTC
len: 14; j_gene: TRBJ1-2; abundance: -; v_gene: TRBV7-8; d_gene: -; CDR3aa: CASSLSTVNYGYTF; CDR3nt: TGTGCCAGCAGCTTATCGACAGTTAACTATGGCTACACCTTC
len: 13; j_gene: TRBJ1-2; abundance: -; v_gene: TRBV5-1; d_gene: -; CDR3aa: CASSFDRTIGYTF; CDR3nt: TGCGCCAGCAGCTTCGACAGAACTATTGGCTACACCTTC
len: 16; j_gene: TRBJ1-4; abundance: -; v_gene: TRBV20-1; d_gene: TRBD1; CDR3aa: CSARAQGAGTNEKLFF; CDR3nt: TGCAGTGCTAGAGCCCAGGGGGCCGGGACTAATGAAAAACTGTTTTTT
len: 13; j_gene: TRBJ1-1; abundance: -; v_gene: TRBV5-1; d_gene: TRBD1; CDR3aa: CASSMTGSTEAFF; CDR3nt: TGCGCCAGCAGCATGACAGGGTCTACTGAAGCTTTCTTT
len: 18; j_gene: TRBJ2-2; abundance: -; v_gene: TRBV24-1; d_gene: TRBD1; CDR3aa: CATSDPIPGQGGTGELFF; CDR3nt: TGTGCCACCAGTGATCCTATACCGGGACAGGGAGGCACCGGGGAGCTGTTTTTT
len: 17; j_gene: TRBJ2-5; abundance: -; v_gene: TRBV5-5; d_gene: TRBD1; CDR3aa: CASSLFRAGGAGETQYF; CDR3nt: TGTGCCAGCAGCTTGTTTAGGGCAGGGGGCGCGGGAGAGACCCAGTACTTC
len: 12; j_gene: TRBJ2-1; abundance: few; v_gene: TRBV4-3; d_gene: -; CDR3aa: CASSLTGHEQFF; CDR3nt: TGCGCCAGCAGCCTCACAGGGCACGAGCAGTTCTTC
len: 15; j_gene: TRBJ2-1; abundance: -; v_gene: TRBV5-5; d_gene: -; CDR3aa: CASSGDQPRGNEQFF; CDR3nt: TGTGCCAGCAGCGGGGACCAACCACGGGGCAATGAGCAGTTCTTC
len: 15; j_gene: TRBJ1-1; abundance: few; v_gene: TRBV27; d_gene: -; CDR3aa: CASSLREIGNTEAFF; CDR3nt: TGTGCCAGCAGTTTACGAGAGATCGGGAACACTGAAGCTTTCTTT
len: 18; j_gene: TRBJ2-1; abundance: few; v_gene: TRBV7-2; d_gene: TRBD2; CDR3aa: CASSLVSGGPMSYNEQFF; CDR3nt: TGTGCCAGCAGCTTAGTTAGCGGGGGGCCGATGTCGTACAATGAGCAGTTCTTC
len: 15; j_gene: TRBJ1-2; abundance: -; v_gene: TRBV7-9; d_gene: -; CDR3aa: CASSTFRTVRNGYTF; CDR3nt: TGTGCCAGCAGCACCTTTAGGACAGTTCGAAATGGCTACACCTTC
len: 17; j_gene: TRBJ1-2; abundance: few; v_gene: TRBV11-2; d_gene: TRBD1; CDR3aa: CASSSGTGRGLSYGYTF; CDR3nt: TGTGCCAGCAGCTCAGGGACAGGGAGGGGTCTGAGCTATGGCTACACCTTC
len: 15; j_gene: TRBJ2-1; abundance: -; v_gene: TRBV28; d_gene: -; CDR3aa: CASSFPSGAYNEQFF; CDR3nt: TGTGCCAGCAGTTTCCCGTCAGGGGCCTACAATGAGCAGTTCTTC
len: 16; j_gene: TRBJ1-6; abundance: -; v_gene: TRBV12-3/TRBV12-4; d_gene: TRBD1; CDR3aa: CASSLGDRVSNSPLHF; CDR3nt: TGTGCCAGCAGTTTGGGCGACAGGGTTTCTAATTCACCCCTCCACTTT
len: 13; j_gene: TRBJ1-1; abundance: few; v_gene: TRBV7-9; d_gene: -; CDR3aa: CASSLAGRGEAFF; CDR3nt: TGTGCCAGCAGCTTAGCCGGACGGGGTGAAGCTTTCTTT
len: 16; j_gene: TRBJ2-5; abundance: -; v_gene: TRBV7-2; d_gene: -; CDR3aa: CASSLANGQGRSAQYF; CDR3nt: TGTGCCAGCAGCTTAGCCAATGGGCAGGGGCGTAGTGCCCAGTACTTC
len: 12; j_gene: TRBJ1-6; abundance: few; v_gene: TRBV15; d_gene: -; CDR3aa: CATGDTNSPLHF; CDR3nt: TGTGCCACCGGGGATACAAATTCACCCCTCCACTTT